This entry is about one T cell receptor beta chain. The entry originates in a study of cytomegalovirus exposure and HLA in healthy donors. Use of 60 Vbeta and 13 Jbeta primers characterized the PCR. Repertoires were generated with immunoSEQ multiplex PCR, while TCRdb's copy carries only in-frame clones and drops some. The sample contains some 120,000 clones, about 80% of which appear only once. Germline CDR1 and CDR2: SGDLS and YYNGEE. The length of the CDR3 is 15 residues. The V gene lost 0 bases and the J gene lost 5 bases, with 11 bases spanning the gap. This TCR was recovered from a man aged 25-45 years in good health and CMV-seropositive. The V gene is TRBV9, the J gene TRBJ2-2, with D tentatively TRBD1 (5 bases). The sequencing input was PBMCs. This CDR3 is CASSVEGRGTGELFF. DNA for the CDR3: TGTGCCAGCAGCGTAGAGGGAAGGGGTACCGGGGAGCTGTTTTTT.